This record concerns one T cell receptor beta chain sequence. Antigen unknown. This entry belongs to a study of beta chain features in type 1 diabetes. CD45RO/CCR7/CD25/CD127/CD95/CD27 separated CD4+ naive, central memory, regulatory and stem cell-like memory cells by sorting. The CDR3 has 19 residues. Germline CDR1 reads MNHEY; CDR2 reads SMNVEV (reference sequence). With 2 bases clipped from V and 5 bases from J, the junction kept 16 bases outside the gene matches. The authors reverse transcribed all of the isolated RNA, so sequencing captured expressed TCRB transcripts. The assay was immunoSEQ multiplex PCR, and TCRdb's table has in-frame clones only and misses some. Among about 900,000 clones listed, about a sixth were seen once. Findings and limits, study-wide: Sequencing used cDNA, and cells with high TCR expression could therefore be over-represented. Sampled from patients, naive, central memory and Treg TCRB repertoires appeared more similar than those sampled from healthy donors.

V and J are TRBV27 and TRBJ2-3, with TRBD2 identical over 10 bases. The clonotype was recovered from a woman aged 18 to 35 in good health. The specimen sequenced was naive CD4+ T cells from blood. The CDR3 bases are TGTGCCAGCAGTTTAACCTATTCGATAGGGACTAGCGCCAGAGATACGCAGTATTTT. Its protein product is CASSLTYSIGTSARDTQYF.